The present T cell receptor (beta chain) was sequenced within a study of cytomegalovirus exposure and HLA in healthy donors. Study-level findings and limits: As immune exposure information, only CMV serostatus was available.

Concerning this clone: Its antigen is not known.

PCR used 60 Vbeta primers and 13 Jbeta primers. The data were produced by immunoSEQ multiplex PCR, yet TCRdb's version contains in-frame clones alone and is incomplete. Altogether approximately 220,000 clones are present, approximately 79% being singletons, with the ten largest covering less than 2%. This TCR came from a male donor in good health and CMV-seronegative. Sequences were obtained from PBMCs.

CDR3 nucleotides: TGCGCCAGCAGCCCCCTGGGACTAGGGGGCCCTCGAGAGACCCAGTACTTC. Translation gives CASSPLGLGGPRETQYF. The gene calls are TRBV5-1 and TRBJ2-5; the D gene is possibly TRBD2 (8 bases). V was pared by 4 bases and J by 4 bases, with 23 bases between. The CDR3 length is 17 residues. The germline V gene encodes CDR1 SGHRS and CDR2 YFSETQ. The whole variable domain, remainder taken from reference TRBV5-1 and TRBJ2-5, is KAGVTQTPRYLIKTRGQQVTLSCSPISGHRSVSWYQQTPGQGLQFLFEYFSETQRNKGNFPGRFSGRQFSNSRSEMNVSTLELGDSALYLCASSPLGLGGPRETQYFGPGTRLLVL.